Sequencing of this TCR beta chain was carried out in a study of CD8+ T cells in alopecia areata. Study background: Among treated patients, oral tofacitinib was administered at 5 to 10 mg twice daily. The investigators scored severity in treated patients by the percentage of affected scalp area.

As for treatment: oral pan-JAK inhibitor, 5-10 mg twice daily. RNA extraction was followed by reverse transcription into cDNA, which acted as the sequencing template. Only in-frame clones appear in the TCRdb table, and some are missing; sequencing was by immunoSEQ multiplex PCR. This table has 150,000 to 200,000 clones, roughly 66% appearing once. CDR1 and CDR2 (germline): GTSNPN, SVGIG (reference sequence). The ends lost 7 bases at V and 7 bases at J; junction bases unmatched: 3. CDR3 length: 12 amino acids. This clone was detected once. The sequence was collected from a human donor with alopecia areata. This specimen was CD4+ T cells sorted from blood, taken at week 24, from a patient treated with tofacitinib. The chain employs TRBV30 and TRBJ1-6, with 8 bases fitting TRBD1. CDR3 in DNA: TGTGCCTCGGACAGGGCGAATTCACCCCTCCACTTT. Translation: CASDRANSPLHF.